These T cell receptor beta chains were read from a single sample in a study of shared clonotypes between healthy human individuals. Using immunoSEQ multiplex PCR, the repertoire was profiled, and TCRdb retains in-frame clones only, with some absent. Of about 2 million clones in the sample, 95% were seen once. Sequenced sample: naive CD4+ T cells sorted from blood. These receptors originate from a man in his late teens or twenties in good health. The CDR3 runs from the conserved cysteine through the conserved F or W.

J	V	CDR3
TRBJ2-7	TRBV4-3	CASSQEPSGPYEQYF
TRBJ2-2	TRBV4-3	CASSQRAGEVTGELFF
TRBJ2-7	TRBV2	CASSGGSGYYEQYF
TRBJ1-5	TRBV11-2	CASSRGNSNQPQHF
TRBJ1-2	TRBV6-5	CASNSGANYGYTF
TRBJ1-3	TRBV5-6	CASSLVAGGGNTIYF
TRBJ2-6	TRBV28	CASSLWVSSGANVLTF
TRBJ2-7	TRBV2	CASYRASEQYF
TRBJ2-5	TRBV5-4	CASSLAASGGETQYF
TRBJ2-1	TRBV12-1	CASSPAGHYNEQFF
TRBJ1-3	TRBV5-1	CASSPLGGYSGNTIYF
TRBJ1-5	TRBV19	CASSTTGSNQPQHF
TRBJ2-1	TRBV5-1	CASSLIGGLYNEQFF
TRBJ1-4	TRBV7-9	CASSRDPNEKLFF
TRBJ2-2	TRBV19	CASRTRITGELFF
TRBJ1-1	TRBV25-1	CASSRDSRTMGSNTEAFF
TRBJ1-5	TRBV7-2	CASSSDQRQPQHF
TRBJ1-3	TRBV2	CASRGESGNTIYF
TRBJ1-1	TRBV4-1	CASSQEPHGNTEAFF
TRBJ2-7	TRBV5-1	CASSVGVVGAEQYF
TRBJ1-2	TRBV7-9	CASSLVGGQTYGYTF
TRBJ1-4	TRBV11-3	CASSLDLREGQGAGEKLFF
TRBJ1-4	TRBV10-3	CAISESDEKLFF
TRBJ1-2	TRBV7-9	CASSLVIGQDYGYTF
TRBJ2-5	TRBV10-3	CAISDRVETQYF
TRBJ2-7	TRBV5-1	CASSLFGLAGQAWEQYF
TRBJ1-4	TRBV6-6	CASRGRTGNEKLFF
TRBJ2-7	TRBV5-4	CASSLARQGPYEQYF
TRBJ1-3	TRBV30	CAWSAASRNMGNTIYF